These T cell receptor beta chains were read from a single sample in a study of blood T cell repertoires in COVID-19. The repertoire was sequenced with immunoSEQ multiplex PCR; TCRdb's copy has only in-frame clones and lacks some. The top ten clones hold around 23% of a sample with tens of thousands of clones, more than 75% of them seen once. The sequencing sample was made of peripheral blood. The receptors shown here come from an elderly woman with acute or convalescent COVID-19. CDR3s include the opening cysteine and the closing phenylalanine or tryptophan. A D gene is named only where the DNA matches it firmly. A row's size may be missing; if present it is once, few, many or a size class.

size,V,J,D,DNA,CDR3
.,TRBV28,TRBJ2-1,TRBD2,TGTGCCAGCAACATACTAGCGGGGGGGAACAATGAGCAGTTCTTC,CASNILAGGNNEQFF
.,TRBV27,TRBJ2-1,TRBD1,TGTGCCAGCAGCTCCGCCAGGGGGTCATACAATGAGCAGTTCTTC,CASSSARGSYNEQFF
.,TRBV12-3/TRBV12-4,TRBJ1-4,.,TGTGCCAGCAGTTTCACACAGGGTGAAAAACTGTTTTTT,CASSFTQGEKLFF
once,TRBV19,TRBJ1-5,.,TGTGCCAGTAGTATAGCCTATCAGCCCCAGCATTTT,CASSIAYQPQHF
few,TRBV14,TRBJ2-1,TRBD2,TGTGCCAGCAGCCAAGTAAGACTAGCGGGGGTTAATGAGCAGTTCTTC,CASSQVRLAGVNEQFF
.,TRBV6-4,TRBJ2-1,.,TGTGCCAGCAGTGAGCAGGCAGGAGGCAATGAGCAGTTCTTC,CASSEQAGGNEQFF
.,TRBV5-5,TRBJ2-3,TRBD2,TGTGCCAGCAGCCTGGGAGCGGGAGCTGATACGCAGTATTTT,CASSLGAGADTQYF
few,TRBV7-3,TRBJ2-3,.,TGTGCCAGCAGCAACACGCACAAAGATACGCAGTATTTT,CASSNTHKDTQYF
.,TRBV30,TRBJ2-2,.,TGTGCCTGGAATGACTCCCCCGGGTCGAACACCGGGGAGCTGTTTTTT,CAWNDSPGSNTGELFF
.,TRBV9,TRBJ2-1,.,TGTGCCAGCAGCGTAGACAGCTCCTACAATGAGCAGTTCTTC,CASSVDSSYNEQFF
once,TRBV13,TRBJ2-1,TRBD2,TGTGCCAGCAGCTTAGTACCCTCAGGAGCGGGAGTCGATGAGCAGTTCTTC,CASSLVPSGAGVDEQFF
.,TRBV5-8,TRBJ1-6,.,TGTGCCAGCAGTAGGGGGACCCCATTAGGACCCCTCCACTTT,CASSRGTPLGPLHF
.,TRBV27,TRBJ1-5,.,TGTGCCAGCAGTTTCTGGGGCCAGCCCCAGCATTTT,CASSFWGQPQHF
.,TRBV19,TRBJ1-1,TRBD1,TGTGCCAGTAGTAGGAACCGGGACAGGAACACTGAAGCTTTCTTT,CASSRNRDRNTEAFF
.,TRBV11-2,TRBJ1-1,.,TGTGCCAGCAGCTTCGAGCAGGGTATTGCTGAAGCTTTCTTT,CASSFEQGIAEAFF
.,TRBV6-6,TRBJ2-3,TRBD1,TGTGCCAGCAGCTCACCACCGGGACAGACCTTCAGGGTTAGCGACACAGATACGCAGTATTTT,CASSSPPGQTFRVSDTDTQYF
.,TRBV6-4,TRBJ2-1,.,TGTGCCAGCACCGCACTGGCGGGGTCTCACAATGAGCAGTTCTTC,CASTALAGSHNEQFF
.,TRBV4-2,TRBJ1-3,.,TGTGCCAGCAGCCAAGGAAGGGGTTTCGGAAACACCATATATTTT,CASSQGRGFGNTIYF
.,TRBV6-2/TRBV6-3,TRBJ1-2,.,TGTGCCAGCAGTTCTATCCCCCCTGGCTACACCTTC,CASSSIPPGYTF
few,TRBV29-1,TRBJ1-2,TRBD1,TGCAGCGTGGGGACAGTTTACAACTATGGCTACACCTTC,CSVGTVYNYGYTF
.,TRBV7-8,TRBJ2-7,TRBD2,TGTGCCAGCAGCTACCGACTAGCGGGGGGAAACGAGCAGTACTTC,CASSYRLAGGNEQYF
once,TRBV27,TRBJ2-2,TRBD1,TGTGCCAGCAGCTGGACAGGTTGGGCCGGGGAGCTGTTTTTT,CASSWTGWAGELFF
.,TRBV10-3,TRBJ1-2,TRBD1,TGTGCCATCAGTGGGACAGGGGCTGGCTACACCTTC,CAISGTGAGYTF
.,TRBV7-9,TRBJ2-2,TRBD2,TGTGCCAGCAGCCCCACTAGCGTCCCCGGGGAGCTGTTTTTT,CASSPTSVPGELFF
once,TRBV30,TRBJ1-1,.,TGTGCCTGGACCAGGACAAGCAACACTGAAGCTTTCTTT,CAWTRTSNTEAFF
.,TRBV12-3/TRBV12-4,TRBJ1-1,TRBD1,TGTGCCAGCAGTTTAAAACAGGGGAAAGCTTTCTTT,CASSLKQGKAFF
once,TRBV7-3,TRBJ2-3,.,TGTGCCAGCAGCACCGCACATTTTTCCACAGATACGCAGTATTTT,CASSTAHFSTDTQYF
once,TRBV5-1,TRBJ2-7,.,TGCGCCAGCGGCTCAGGGGACCAGAGCTCCTACGAGCAGTACTTC,CASGSGDQSSYEQYF
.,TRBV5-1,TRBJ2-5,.,TGCGCCAGCAGCTTGGCCCCAGGTCAAGAGACCCAGTACTTC,CASSLAPGQETQYF
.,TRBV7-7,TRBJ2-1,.,TGTGCTAGCAGCCCCACATTTGGGGGGGCCTATGAGCAGTTCTTC,CASSPTFGGAYEQFF
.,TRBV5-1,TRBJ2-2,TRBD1,TGCGCCAGCAGTTTTGACAGGGCGAACACCGGGGAGCTGTTTTTT,CASSFDRANTGELFF
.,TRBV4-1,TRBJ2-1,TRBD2,TGCGCCAGCAGCCAAGATCGGAGCGGGGGGAGCGGTGAGCAGTTCTTC,CASSQDRSGGSGEQFF
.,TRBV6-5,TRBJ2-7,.,TGTGCCAGCAGCCGGGACAAAATGACCTACGAGCAGTACTTC,CASSRDKMTYEQYF
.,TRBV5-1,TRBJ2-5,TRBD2,TGCGCCAGCAGCTTGGGCGGCGGGGGGGCCGGAGAGACCCAGTACTTC,CASSLGGGGAGETQYF
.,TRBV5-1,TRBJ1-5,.,TGCGCCAGCAGCTTGGGTGCAGGGGGCAATCAGCCCCAGCATTTT,CASSLGAGGNQPQHF
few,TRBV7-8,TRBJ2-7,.,TGTGCCAGCAGCCGCCGTACGGGACACACCTACGAGCAGTACTTC,CASSRRTGHTYEQYF
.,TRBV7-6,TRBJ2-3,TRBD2,TGTGCCAGCAGCACCCGCGCGGGAGGGCCAACAGATACGCAGTATTTT,CASSTRAGGPTDTQYF
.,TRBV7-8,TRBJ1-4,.,TGTGCCAGCAGCTTAGTTGGGCGATCCGCTGAAAAACTGTTTTTT,CASSLVGRSAEKLFF
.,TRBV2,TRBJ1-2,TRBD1,TGTGCCAGCAGCGGGACAGGGTTGTACTATGGCTACACCTTC,CASSGTGLYYGYTF
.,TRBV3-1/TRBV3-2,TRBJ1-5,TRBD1,TGTGCCAGCAGCCATGGACAGGGCCGGCCCCAGCATTTT,CASSHGQGRPQHF
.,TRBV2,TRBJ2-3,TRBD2,TGTGCCAGCAGGGTGACTAGCAGTACAGATACGCAGTATTTT,CASRVTSSTDTQYF
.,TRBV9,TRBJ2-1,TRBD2,TGTGCCAGCAGCGTACAGGGACTAGCGGGAGGTGAGCAGTTCTTC,CASSVQGLAGGEQFF